This TCR beta chain originates from a study of blood T cells in healthy people across ages. Concerning this clonotype itself: What it binds is not known. One end of the junction fails to match germline, which may point to a read error.

Extraction yielded at least 6 micrograms of total RNA per sample. Primed by a sample-barcoded 5' primer and a J-beta primer mix, a second PCR proceeded for roughly 6 to 12 cycles. The authors tagged each cDNA molecule using a template-switch adaptor with 12 random nucleotides. MiXCR was run by TCRdb on the 5' RACE reads, yielding one entry per CDR3 protein. The sample lists 1.5 million to 2 million distinct CDR3 sequences; about 35% were seen once. Regarding the study as a whole: Without sorted subsets, naive and antigen-experienced compartments could not be conclusively compared. The donors' CMV status was not determined, possibly confounding changes in expanded clonotypes.

This clonotype was obtained from a woman younger than 45 in good health. Sequencing used blood.

CDR3 bases: TGTGCCGGCAGTCCTGAACCCGGGACAGGAGCCTACGAGCAGTACTTC. It is translated as CAGSPEPGTGAYEQYF. This chain uses TRBV28 with TRBJ2-7; 8 nucleotides line up with TRBD1. There are 16 residues in the CDR3. The germline CDR1 and CDR2 sequences are MDHEN and SYDVKM.